This TCR beta chain comes out of a study of brain T cells in children with intractable seizures. Study results and limitations: Patients' HCMV serostatus was unknown; virus specificity rests on CDR3 similarity alone. Pre- and post-surgery blood differed in depth, so pre-surgery absences may be undersampling.

The sequenced cases were selected for having the highest brain T cell transcript signatures. Regarding this clone: The target antigen is unknown.

There are 18 residues in the CDR3. J was trimmed by 8 bases and V by 3 bases; bases with no gene match: 11. Germline-derived CDR1 and CDR2 are MRHNA and SNTAGT. The repertoire was sequenced with immunoSEQ multiplex PCR; TCRdb's copy has only in-frame clones and lacks some. The repertoire holds 60,000 to 65,000 clones, roughly 95% seen once, with roughly 0.4% in the top ten. This rearrangement joins TRBV6-4 to TRBJ2-1; TRBD2 matches 15 bases. The clonotype comes from a boy under two years old with focal cortical dysplasia and intractable seizures. The material was peripheral blood, obtained at surgery. The CDR3 nucleotides read TGTGCCAGCAGTGAAGGAAGGACTAGCGGGAGGGCCGTGGATGAGCAGTTCTTC. It encodes CASSEGRTSGRAVDEQFF.